Included here is one T cell receptor beta chain sequence, with context. The data were taken from a study of blood T cell repertoires in COVID-19. About the research overall: Samples came from the United States, Italy and Spain, spanning acute and convalescent COVID-19. T cells, B-cell-depleted T cells, or PBMCs supplied cDNA or gDNA.

The method was immunoSEQ multiplex PCR; TCRdb's version includes in-frame clones alone and lacks a portion of them. The sample lists over 120,000 clones; 80% to 90% were seen once. The clonotype comes from a man aged 60-69 years with active or convalescent COVID-19. Sequencing used peripheral blood.

This chain's CDR3 is CASSDGGELFF. Here the CDR3 DNA reads TGTGCCAGCAGTGACGGGGGGGAGCTGTTTTTT. The chain carries TRBV6-1 and TRBJ2-2; no firm D call. V gave up 3 bases and J gave up 8 bases, with 4 bases separating them. Per the germline V gene, CDR1 is MNHNS and CDR2 is SASEGT. This CDR3 has 11 residues.